These 11 T cell receptor beta chains were all obtained from the same sample, sequenced in a study of shared clonotypes between healthy human individuals. The assay was immunoSEQ multiplex PCR, and TCRdb's table has in-frame clones only and misses some. The data contain about 2.3 million clones, 85% to 95% of them seen just once; the ten biggest clones take up around 0.38%. The sequenced material came from naive CD4+ T cells from PBMCs. The subset was: CD45RA+ positively selected. These receptors all stem from a man younger than 30 in good health. Some clones in this sample may be carry-over from other donors' samples.

The V and J genes are TRBV30 and TRBJ2-5; D gene unclear. The length of the CDR3 is 12 residues. With 2 bases removed from V and 4 bases from J, the gap between germline ends came to 8 bases. Germline CDR1 GTSNPN, CDR2 SVGIG (reference sequence). The CDR3 bases are TGTGCCTGGAGTCCTGGTCCAGAGACCCAGTACTTC. Protein: CAWSPGPETQYF.

V is TRBV5-1 and J is TRBJ2-5, with a weak D call TRBD2 (5 bases). V shed 1 base and J shed 2 bases, with 12 bases lying between them. The CDR3 spans 15 residues. Germline loops: CDR1 SGHRS, CDR2 YFSETQ. CDR3 amino acids: CASSLLRRTQETQYF. CDR3 DNA sequence: TGCGCCAGCAGCTTGCTTCGGCGGACTCAAGAGACCCAGTACTTC.

This clone has more than one count but fewer than ten. The rearrangement uses TRBV19 and TRBJ2-1; D is unclear. Germline CDR1 is LNHDA and CDR2 is SQIVND (reference sequence). V dropped 6 bases and J dropped 5 bases, with 11 bases sitting between them. This CDR3 contains 13 residues. Here the CDR3 reads CASSTRWDNEQFF. CDR3 in DNA: TGTGCCAGTAGCACTCGGTGGGACAATGAGCAGTTCTTC.

With respect to this clone: The sample contains more than one DNA sequence encoding this CDR3. The CDR3 loop reads CASSLQGYEQYF. CDR3 DNA: TGTGCCAGCAGCTTACAGGGGTACGAGCAGTACTTC. J is TRBJ2-7 and V is TRBV28; 7 bases map to TRBD1. Germline CDR1 reads MDHEN; CDR2 reads SYDVKM. The CDR3 contains 12 residues. Germline trimming cut 6 bases from V and 4 bases from J; bases unmatched to any gene: 3.

The rearrangement joins TRBV6-1 to TRBJ1-5; D gene unclear. Germline-derived CDR1 and CDR2 are MNHNS and SASEGT. The CDR3 is 15 amino acids. The germline V and J ends were trimmed by 0 bases and 0 bases, with 6 bases remaining between them. DNA for the CDR3: TGTGCCAGCAGTGAAGCGCTAGTTAGCAATCAGCCCCAGCATTTT. Its translation: CASSEALVSNQPQHF.

The chain joins TRBV5-1 to TRBJ2-2; TRBD1 matches at 7 bases. This CDR3 is 13 amino acids long. Germline assignment: CDR1 SGHRS and CDR2 YFSETQ. Unmatched junction bases numbered 5, after V lost 6 bases and J lost 6 bases. In DNA, the CDR3 is TGCGCCAGCAAACAGGGGATCCCCGGGGAGCTGTTTTTT. Its protein is CASKQGIPGELFF.

The genes are TRBV30 and TRBJ2-5, with D perhaps given as TRBD1 or TRBD2 (5 bases each). Trimming cost V 4 bases and J 4 bases, with 16 bases left between them. The CDR3 consists of 14 residues. Looked up from germline, CDR1 is GTSNPN and CDR2 is SVGIG (reference sequence). In nucleotides, the CDR3 is TGTGCCTGGAAAAGATCGGGTGGGACAGAGACCCAGTACTTC. It translates to CAWKRSGGTETQYF.

The rearrangement uses TRBV4-2 and TRBJ2-7; 8 nucleotides match TRBD2. CDR3 length: 16 amino acids. Trimming at V came to 1 base and at J to 2 bases, leaving 7 bases not matched to a gene. Germline CDR1 reads LGHNA; CDR2 reads YNFKEQ. The CDR3, as DNA: TGTGCCAGCAGCCAAGGGGAAGATAGCGGGACCTACGAGCAGTACTTC. Translation gives CASSQGEDSGTYEQYF.

The CDR3: CASSSGAVGGSEQYF. In DNA form, the CDR3 reads TGTGCCAGCAGTTCGGGGGCGGTTGGCGGGAGCGAGCAGTACTTC. The chain is built from TRBV28 and TRBJ2-7; possible D gene TRBD2, 7 bases. Trimming took off 4 bases at V and 6 bases at J, with 19 bases between the two ends. The CDR3 extends over 15 amino acids. Germline V gene lookup returns CDR1 MDHEN and CDR2 SYDVKM.

V gene TRBV30 combines with J gene TRBJ2-7; perhaps D is TRBD1 or TRBD2 (5 bases each). Germline CDR1 is GTSNPN and CDR2 is SVGIG (reference sequence). Deletions cut 4 bases from V and 3 bases from J, with 13 bases between. The CDR3 is made up of 13 amino acids. In nucleotides, the CDR3 is TGTGCCTGGAATCGGGGACCTGGCTACGAGCAGTACTTC. This sequence encodes CAWNRGPGYEQYF.

Details on this clone: The sample contains more than one DNA sequence encoding this CDR3. The V gene is TRBV7-8, the J gene TRBJ1-5, with TRBD1 identical over 8 bases. CDR3 length: 16 residues. Germline CDR1 reads SGHVS; CDR2 reads FQNEAQ. J was trimmed by 1 base and V by 0 bases; bases with no gene match: 2. As DNA, the CDR3 is TGTGCCAGCAGCTTAGCAAGGACAGGGAGCAATCAGCCCCAGCATTTT. Translated: CASSLARTGSNQPQHF.